The present T cell receptor (beta chain) was sequenced within a study of control samples from healthy donors and cancer patients. This clone was seen a single time. The CDR3 has 14 amino acids. Germline CDR1 and CDR2: MGHRA and YSYEKL. V was cut by 2 bases and J by 3 bases, with 8 bases left in between. Repertoires were generated with immunoSEQ multiplex PCR, while TCRdb's copy carries only in-frame clones and drops some. The table lists 250,000 to 300,000 clones, around 80% of them singletons. The rearrangement links TRBV4-1 to TRBJ2-1; the D gene is possibly TRBD2 (5 bases). This receptor was identified in a woman in her sixties with lung cancer. The material sequenced was PBMCs. CDR3 protein: CASSQQRIYNEQFF. CDR3 in DNA: TGCGCCAGCAGCCAACAGCGGATCTACAATGAGCAGTTCTTC.